This T cell receptor (beta chain) is drawn from a study of T cells in Graves' hyperthyroidism and ophthalmopathy (dated by TCRdb to about 2019). Regarding the complete study: Peripheral blood was sampled at the time of initial diagnosis, prior to any treatment. TCR V-J signatures able to tell the groups apart were searched for in a discovery cohort of 90 to 100 patients, of whom 40 to 45 had Graves' ophthalmopathy and under 65 had stable Graves' hyperthyroidism. Prospective prediction of ophthalmopathy was tested in an independent validation cohort of under 20 hyperthyroidism patients and 15 to 17 patients who later progressed to ophthalmopathy. The roughly 91 discovery patients were randomly split 7:3 into training and test sets. In several Graves' hyperthyroidism patients, the study also compared T-cell repertoires from thyroid tissue with T-cell repertoires from blood. Once sampling was done, hyperthyroidism patients were given methimazole at a starting dose of 30 mg daily, whereas ophthalmopathy patients were given high-dose intravenous methylprednisolone. The paper reports TCR Vbeta CDR3 sequencing of more than 120 peripheral blood samples: 40 to 45 ophthalmopathy, roughly 80 hyperthyroidism and around 17 progressor patients. Broader findings and caveats from the paper: Sample size was not statistically predetermined, and investigators were not blinded to group allocation. Blood samples also contained most of the expanded thyroid clonotypes (frequency above 0.001), which suggests that blood repertoires may reflect thyroid immune responses. In validation, the model predicted progression to ophthalmopathy with around 71% sensitivity and 72.22% specificity, a median of about six months before onset. In cross-validation, a model built on a 13 V-J signature told ophthalmopathy apart from stable hyperthyroidism with less than 90% sensitivity and approximately 81% specificity, and in testing the same model reached 80%/75%.

Amplification of TCR beta CDR3 regions was carried out from RNA transcripts. For the first round of RT-PCR on the TCR CDR3, the HTBI primer set was used together with the Qiagen OneStep RT-PCR kit. Libraries were constructed in a second round of multiplex PCR, after which size selection and purification were carried out. Paired-end sequencing of the libraries was performed with 100 bp reads on an Illumina HiSeq2000. Turning to the authors' computational methods: SOAPnuke was used to process the raw data, removing reads that contained adapters or uncalled bases, had a mean Phred below 15, or lacked an exact match to the constant primer or identifier. COPE v1.2.5 was used to merge high-quality paired reads, and clonotypes were defined as unique nucleotide sequences. MiTCR v1.1 was used to align clonotypes to the IMGT TRBV, TRBD and TRBJ reference segments. The analysis was restricted to V-J combinations with a frequency above 0.0001, which together covered 99.2% of the repertoires. A TCS score was defined as the ratio between F50 (clonal expansion) and ExV (chaos), using BLOSUM62-based TCRdist between CDR3 peptides within each V-J. Welch's t-statistics and random forest reduced around 520 V-J features to 13, which were used in a naive Bayes classifier (R e1071). Using fastp trimming at Q25 and MiXCR clonotype assembly, TCRdb reanalyzed the public sequencing data and kept in-frame beta chains. Merged by CDR3 protein, the rows form single entries marked with the most common genes and DNA. The V and J calls reflect TCRdb's pipeline rather than the authors' work. The sample yields 350,000 to 450,000 distinct CDR3 sequences; 14% were counted once. 9.5% to 12% of the sample is taken by the ten largest.

The CDR3 spans 9 residues, from the cysteine through the phenylalanine. CDR3 DNA is the only sequence kept; it has 27 bases, read in frame from the first base. Per the germline V gene (reference sequence), WNHNN is the CDR1 and SYGVQD is the CDR2. V is clipped by 9 bases and J by 3 bases, and the sequence between their germline boundaries is 2 bases long. A patient counted as having stable Graves' hyperthyroidism if no progression to ophthalmopathy occurred over 18 months of follow-up. Hyperthyroidism patients were newly diagnosed, had a disease duration of under 2 months, and were aged 18 to 65 years. Any patient with an uncontrolled infection, another autoimmune disease, pregnancy or lactation was excluded. Diagnoses were established on the basis of clinical symptoms, serum thyroxine and TRAb, thyroid ultrasound, and orbital computed tomography. PBMCs were isolated from around 10 ml of fresh peripheral blood by Ficoll-Paque density gradient centrifugation. Total RNA was extracted with Trizol reagent, and quality was checked on an Agilent 2100 Bioanalyzer.

Turning to this clonotype: Its antigen is still unknown. Per-base quality was not reported, and no clone a single base away is much larger than it.

Sequencing was carried out using blood. The rearranged segments are TRBV10-1 and TRBJ2-5; the D gene lacks a confident call. This sequence was found in a woman in her fifties or sixties with Graves' hyperthyroidism. Here the CDR3 is given as CARKETQYF. The sequenced DNA is TGCGCCAGAAAAGAGACCCAGTACTTC.